Below, one T cell receptor (beta chain) is given with its context. This sample was taken from a study of metastatic and nonmetastatic thyroid tumors. TCRdb re-called the PCR reads via MiXCR. The repertoire holds about 38,000 clones, 28% seen once, with approximately 10% in the top ten. No patient had received any treatment before thyroid surgery. CDR3 length equals 15 residues. Germline CDR1 is MGHRA and CDR2 is YSYEKL. The J segment lost 4 bases and the V segment lost 0 bases, leaving 6 bases of the junction unmatched. The TCR was taken from a male donor with papillary thyroid cancer or a benign thyroid nodule (not recorded which). Some clones in this sample may be carry-over from other donors' samples. The chain joins TRBV4-1 to TRBJ2-7, with TRBD1 identical over 7 bases. Sequenced material: blood. The chain's CDR3 is CASSQDWGQMYEQYF. Here the CDR3 DNA reads TGCGCCAGCAGCCAAGATTGGGGACAGATGTACGAGCAGTACTTC.